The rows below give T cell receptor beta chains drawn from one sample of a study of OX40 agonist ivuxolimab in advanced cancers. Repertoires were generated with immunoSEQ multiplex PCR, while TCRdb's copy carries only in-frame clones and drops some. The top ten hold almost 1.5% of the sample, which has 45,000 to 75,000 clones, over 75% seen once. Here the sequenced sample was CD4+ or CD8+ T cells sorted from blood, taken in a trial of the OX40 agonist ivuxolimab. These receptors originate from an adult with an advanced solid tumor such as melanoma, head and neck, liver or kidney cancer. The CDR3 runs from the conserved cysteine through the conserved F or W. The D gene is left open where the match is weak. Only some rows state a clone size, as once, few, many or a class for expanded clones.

CASSLITSGSTGELFF | TGTGCCAGCAGTTTAATCACTAGCGGATCCACCGGGGAGCTGTTTTTT | TRBJ2-2 | 16 | TRBD2 | TRBV27 | -
CASSRGGIETIIRRNTEAFF | TGCGCCAGCAGCCGCGGGGGGATTGAGACGATAATTCGAAGGAACACTGAAGCTTTCTTT | TRBJ1-1 | 20 | - | TRBV4-1 | -
CASSPNSYEQYF | TGTGCCAGCAGCCCTAACAGCTACGAGCAGTACTTC | TRBJ2-7 | 12 | - | TRBV7-2 | once
CASSLNPRTSGGANVLTF | TGTGCCAGCAGTTTGAACCCGCGGACTAGCGGGGGGGCCAACGTCCTGACTTTC | TRBJ2-6 | 18 | TRBD2 | TRBV27 | -
CASRTGSTGELFF | TGTGCCAGCAGGACAGGATCCACCGGGGAGCTGTTTTTT | TRBJ2-2 | 13 | - | TRBV11-3 | -
CASSAGVAGNTIYF | TGTGCCAGCAGCGCAGGGGTTGCTGGAAACACCATATATTTT | TRBJ1-3 | 14 | - | TRBV9 | -
CASGRQAHNEQFF | TGTGCCAGCGGGCGACAGGCCCACAATGAGCAGTTCTTC | TRBJ2-1 | 13 | - | TRBV6-6 | -
CASSPTSEGADTQYF | TGTGCCAGCTCACCTACTAGCGAGGGGGCAGATACGCAGTATTTT | TRBJ2-3 | 15 | - | TRBV18 | -
CASSPTENSPLHF | TGTGCCAGCAGCCCGACGGAGAATTCACCCCTCCACTTT | TRBJ1-6 | 13 | - | TRBV2 | -
CASSPAGGNEQYF | TGTGCCAGCAGCCCCGCAGGGGGTAACGAGCAGTACTTC | TRBJ2-7 | 13 | TRBD1 | TRBV6-6 | -
CASRSGTGDNQPQHF | TGTGCCAGCAGATCCGGGACAGGCGACAATCAGCCCCAGCATTTT | TRBJ1-5 | 15 | TRBD1 | TRBV6-1 | -
CASSHGRANVLTF | TGTGCCAGCAGCCACGGCAGGGCCAACGTCCTGACTTTC | TRBJ2-6 | 13 | - | TRBV14 | once
CASSVEVAPYEQYF | TGTGCCAGCAGCGTAGAGGTGGCCCCCTACGAGCAGTACTTC | TRBJ2-7 | 14 | - | TRBV9 | -
CASSYRAGGGRGEQFF | TGTGCCAGCAGCTACCGTGCGGGAGGAGGGCGTGGTGAGCAGTTCTTC | TRBJ2-1 | 16 | TRBD2 | TRBV11-2 | -
CASSHQLAGDVDTQYF | TGCGCCAGCAGCCACCAACTAGCGGGGGACGTAGATACGCAGTATTTT | TRBJ2-3 | 16 | TRBD2 | TRBV4-3 | -
CASSWGNEARPQFF | TGTGCCAGCAGCTGGGGGAACGAGGCGAGACCCCAGTTCTTC | TRBJ2-1 | 14 | - | TRBV7-9 | -
CASREGHGYEQYF | TGTGCCAGCAGAGAGGGACACGGCTACGAGCAGTACTTC | TRBJ2-7 | 13 | - | TRBV13 | -
CASSQVIGELFF | TGCGCCAGCAGCCAAGTTATCGGGGAGCTGTTTTTT | TRBJ2-2 | 12 | - | TRBV4-1 | -
CASSRDSNSPLHF | TGTGCCAGCAGTCGGGACAGCAATTCACCCCTCCACTTT | TRBJ1-6 | 13 | TRBD1 | TRBV7-9 | once
CASSQVPAGSNTGELFF | TGCGCCAGCAGCCAAGTCCCAGCGGGGTCGAACACCGGGGAGCTGTTTTTT | TRBJ2-2 | 17 | TRBD2 | TRBV4-3 | -
CASSPTTGGRVYGYTF | TGTGCCAGCAGCCCTACTACAGGGGGAAGGGTCTATGGCTACACCTTC | TRBJ1-2 | 16 | TRBD1 | TRBV7-4 | -
CASSAFSGGQETQYF | TGCGCCAGCAGCGCCTTTAGTGGGGGGCAAGAGACCCAGTACTTC | TRBJ2-5 | 15 | - | TRBV4-1 | -
CASSLVFYEQFF | TGTGCCAGCAGCTTGGTTTTCTATGAGCAGTTCTTC | TRBJ2-1 | 12 | - | TRBV5-6 | -
CASSPSMGAGDNEQFF | TGTGCCAGCAGTCCCTCAATGGGGGCGGGTGACAATGAGCAGTTCTTC | TRBJ2-1 | 16 | - | TRBV11-3 | -
CASSSAYEAFF | TGTGCCAGCAGTTCTGCCTATGAAGCTTTCTTT | TRBJ1-1 | 11 | - | TRBV28 | -
CAWRRGQGGFGYTF | TGTGCCTGGAGGAGAGGACAGGGAGGGTTCGGCTACACCTTC | TRBJ1-2 | 14 | TRBD1 | TRBV30 | -
CASSEWDTILNTEAFF | TGTGCCAGCAGTGAATGGGACACAATATTGAACACTGAAGCTTTCTTT | TRBJ1-1 | 16 | - | TRBV2 | -
CASATGGTSYGYTF | TGTGCCAGCGCGACAGGGGGCACATCCTATGGCTACACCTTC | TRBJ1-2 | 14 | TRBD1 | TRBV19 | -
CASSVELAGGTNTQYF | TGCGCCAGCAGCGTTGAACTAGCGGGGGGCACGAATACGCAGTATTTT | TRBJ2-3 | 16 | TRBD2 | TRBV5-1 | once
CASSPGQGEKLFF | TGTGCCAGCAGCCCGGGACAGGGCGAAAAACTGTTTTTT | TRBJ1-4 | 13 | TRBD1 | TRBV6-5 | -
CASSYSGQYGYTF | TGTGCCAGCAGTTACTCGGGACAGTATGGCTACACCTTC | TRBJ1-2 | 13 | TRBD1 | TRBV6-5 | -
CAWTPQGLQGYTF | TGTGCCTGGACTCCTCAGGGGTTACAGGGCTACACCTTC | TRBJ1-2 | 13 | - | TRBV30 | -
CASILAGGGNEQFF | TGTGCCAGCATCCTAGCGGGAGGGGGCAATGAGCAGTTCTTC | TRBJ2-1 | 14 | TRBD2 | TRBV5-6 | -
CASSEGTGVLNSPLHF | TGTGCCAGCAGTGAAGGGACAGGGGTGCTAAATTCACCCCTCCACTTT | TRBJ1-6 | 16 | TRBD1 | TRBV6-1 | once
CASSLSRGSSGANVLTF | TGTGCCAGCAGCTTGTCCAGGGGTTCCTCTGGGGCCAACGTCCTGACTTTC | TRBJ2-6 | 17 | - | TRBV5-5 | -
CATRSGAGLYGANVLTF | TGCGCCACCCGGTCGGGGGCAGGGTTATATGGGGCCAACGTCCTGACTTTC | TRBJ2-6 | 17 | - | TRBV5-1 | -
CASFDRGARDIDTQYF | TGTGCCAGCTTCGATAGGGGGGCCCGGGACATAGATACGCAGTATTTT | TRBJ2-3 | 16 | - | TRBV18 | -
CASSREALYEQYF | TGTGCCAGCAGTAGGGAGGCCCTCTACGAGCAGTACTTC | TRBJ2-7 | 13 | - | TRBV2 | -
CASSQGREGPQHF | TGTGCCAGCAGCCAGGGCAGGGAAGGGCCCCAGCATTTT | TRBJ1-5 | 13 | - | TRBV5-6 | -
CASGKGLAGGLGDTRNEQFF | TGTGCCAGCGGTAAGGGACTAGCGGGAGGCCTCGGGGACACACGGAATGAGCAGTTCTTC | TRBJ2-1 | 20 | TRBD2 | TRBV18 | -
CASSSRQGNTGELFF | TGTGCCAGCAGCTCTCGACAGGGGAACACCGGGGAGCTGTTTTTT | TRBJ2-2 | 15 | TRBD1 | TRBV11-2 | -
CASSFQDSHLSYEQYF | TGTGCCAGCAGCTTCCAGGACAGCCATCTCTCCTACGAGCAGTACTTC | TRBJ2-7 | 16 | - | TRBV5-8 | few
CASSPGGANNQPQHF | TGTGCCAGCAGCCCAGGGGGGGCGAACAATCAGCCCCAGCATTTT | TRBJ1-5 | 15 | TRBD1 | TRBV9 | -
CASSNRMNNQPQHF | TGTGCCAGCAGTAACAGGATGAACAATCAGCCCCAGCATTTT | TRBJ1-5 | 14 | - | TRBV2 | few
CASSLGLYYEQYF | TGTGCCAGCAGTCTAGGACTTTACTACGAGCAGTACTTC | TRBJ2-7 | 13 | - | TRBV6-6 | medium-sized
CASSMRGYEQYF | TGTGCCAGTAGTATGAGGGGCTACGAGCAGTACTTC | TRBJ2-7 | 12 | - | TRBV19 | -
CASSDASRSYEQYF | TGTGCCAGCAGTGACGCCTCGCGCTCCTACGAGCAGTACTTC | TRBJ2-7 | 14 | - | TRBV6-1 | -
CASSLGQEKLFF | TGTGCCAGCAGTTTGGGACAGGAAAAACTGTTTTTT | TRBJ1-4 | 12 | TRBD1 | TRBV2 | -
CASSMGVLAGGPGRNSQYF | TGTGCCAGTAGTATGGGGGTACTAGCGGGAGGGCCGGGTAGAAATTCCCAGTACTTC | TRBJ2-5 | 19 | TRBD2 | TRBV19 | once
CASRGNFGSGNTIYF | TGTGCCAGTAGGGGGAATTTTGGCTCTGGAAACACCATATATTTT | TRBJ1-3 | 15 | - | TRBV19 | -
CAWSLSLSGNTIYF | TGTGCCTGGAGTCTCTCCCTCTCTGGAAACACCATATATTTT | TRBJ1-3 | 14 | - | TRBV30 | -
CASSIGTVNTEAFF | TGCGCCAGCAGCATAGGGACAGTCAACACTGAAGCTTTCTTT | TRBJ1-1 | 14 | TRBD1 | TRBV5-1 | -
CASSLAFGGTRETQYF | TGTGCCAGCAGCTTAGCCTTTGGCGGGACTAGAGAGACCCAGTACTTC | TRBJ2-5 | 16 | TRBD2 | TRBV7-2 | -
CASTQNTEAFF | TGTGCCAGCACTCAGAACACTGAAGCTTTCTTT | TRBJ1-1 | 11 | - | TRBV6-5 | -
CASSKDRMGTEAFF | TGTGCCAGCAGCAAGGACAGGATGGGCACTGAAGCTTTCTTT | TRBJ1-1 | 14 | TRBD1 | TRBV7-3 | -